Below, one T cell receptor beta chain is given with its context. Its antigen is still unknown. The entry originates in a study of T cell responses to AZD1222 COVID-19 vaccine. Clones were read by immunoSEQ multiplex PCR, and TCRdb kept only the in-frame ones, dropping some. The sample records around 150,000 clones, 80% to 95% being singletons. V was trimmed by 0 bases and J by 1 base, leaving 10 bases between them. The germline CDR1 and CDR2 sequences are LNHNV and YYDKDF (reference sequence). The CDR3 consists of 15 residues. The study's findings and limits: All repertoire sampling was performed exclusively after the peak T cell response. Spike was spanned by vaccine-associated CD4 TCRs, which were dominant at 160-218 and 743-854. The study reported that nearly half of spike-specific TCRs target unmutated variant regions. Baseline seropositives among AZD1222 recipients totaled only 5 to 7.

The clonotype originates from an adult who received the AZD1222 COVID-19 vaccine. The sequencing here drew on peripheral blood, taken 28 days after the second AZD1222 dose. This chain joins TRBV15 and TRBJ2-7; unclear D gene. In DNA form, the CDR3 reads TGTGCCACCAGCAGAGAGGGAACACCTTCCTACGAGCAGTACTTC. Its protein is CATSREGTPSYEQYF.